Listed below are T cell receptor beta chains from one sample, sequenced in a study of cytomegalovirus exposure and HLA in healthy donors. Sequenced by immunoSEQ multiplex PCR; TCRdb stores in-frame clones only, minus some. The data show 200,000 to 300,000 clones, 80% to 85% seen once. The sample consisted of PBMCs. All receptors derive from a woman in her sixties or seventies in good health and CMV-seropositive. The CDR3 runs from the conserved cysteine through the conserved F or W. A D gene is named only where the DNA matches it firmly. Clone size appears in some rows only: once, few, many, or a class for an expanded clone.

v_call: TRBV6-1; j_call: TRBJ1-4; clone_size: once; d_call: TRBD1; cdr3_nt: TGTGCCAGCAGTGAAGGTTGGGGGACAGCGGATTCTACTAATGAAAAACTGTTTTTT; cdr3_aa: CASSEGWGTADSTNEKLFF
v_call: TRBV6-1; j_call: TRBJ2-7; clone_size: few; d_call: .; cdr3_nt: TGTGCCAGCAGTTACTACGAGCAGTACTTC; cdr3_aa: CASSYYEQYF
v_call: TRBV27; j_call: TRBJ1-1; clone_size: once; d_call: .; cdr3_nt: TGTGCCAGCAGTTTGATCGGGAGGGTGAACACTGAAGCTTTCTTT; cdr3_aa: CASSLIGRVNTEAFF
v_call: TRBV6-5; j_call: TRBJ2-7; clone_size: .; d_call: .; cdr3_nt: TGTGCCAGCAGTTACTCTGCGGAGCGCGAGCAGTACTTC; cdr3_aa: CASSYSAEREQYF
v_call: TRBV5-1; j_call: TRBJ2-1; clone_size: few; d_call: .; cdr3_nt: TGCGCCAGCAGGCCGGAAGCGGTCCTGGGGAATGAGCAGTTCTTC; cdr3_aa: CASRPEAVLGNEQFF
v_call: TRBV5-5; j_call: TRBJ1-2; clone_size: .; d_call: .; cdr3_nt: TGTGCCAGCAGCTTTATAGGGAGCGGCCGCCTCTATGGCTACACCTTC; cdr3_aa: CASSFIGSGRLYGYTF
v_call: TRBV6-5; j_call: TRBJ2-7; clone_size: .; d_call: .; cdr3_nt: TGTGCCAGCAGTAAACTAGGACCGATCATTTACGAGCAGTACTTC; cdr3_aa: CASSKLGPIIYEQYF
v_call: TRBV20-1; j_call: TRBJ2-7; clone_size: .; d_call: .; cdr3_nt: TGCAGTGCTAGGCTAGCGTACGAGCAGTACTTC; cdr3_aa: CSARLAYEQYF
v_call: TRBV5-4; j_call: TRBJ2-2; clone_size: .; d_call: TRBD1; cdr3_nt: TGTGCCAGCAGTCGAACAGGGGCTCAAGCCGGGGAGCTGTTTTTT; cdr3_aa: CASSRTGAQAGELFF
v_call: TRBV10-3; j_call: TRBJ1-1; clone_size: .; d_call: .; cdr3_nt: TGTGCCATCACCTATACAGTTAACACTGAAGCTTTCTTT; cdr3_aa: CAITYTVNTEAFF
v_call: TRBV28; j_call: TRBJ2-7; clone_size: .; d_call: TRBD2; cdr3_nt: TGTGCCAGCAGCCCCAGACTAGCGAAGGATTTGGGCGAGCAGTACTTC; cdr3_aa: CASSPRLAKDLGEQYF
v_call: TRBV5-6; j_call: TRBJ1-4; clone_size: few; d_call: TRBD1; cdr3_nt: TGTGCCAGCAGCCCGAGGTACAGGGGAACTAATGAAAAACTGTTTTTT; cdr3_aa: CASSPRYRGTNEKLFF
v_call: TRBV28; j_call: TRBJ2-2; clone_size: .; d_call: .; cdr3_nt: TGTGCCAGCAGTTTAATAGGAGGGGGGGCGAACACCGGGGAGCTGTTTTTT; cdr3_aa: CASSLIGGGANTGELFF
v_call: TRBV2; j_call: TRBJ2-7; clone_size: once; d_call: .; cdr3_nt: TGTGCCAGCGAGGACCTTCGGGGGAGGGAGCAGTACTTC; cdr3_aa: CASEDLRGREQYF
v_call: TRBV19; j_call: TRBJ1-2; clone_size: .; d_call: TRBD1; cdr3_nt: TGTGCCAGTAGGTCAGGGGGGATCTCCTATGGCTACACCTTC; cdr3_aa: CASRSGGISYGYTF
v_call: TRBV4-1; j_call: TRBJ1-5; clone_size: few; d_call: TRBD1; cdr3_nt: TGCGCCAGCAGCCAAGCTGGGACAGGCAGGCTCAATCAGCCCCAGCATTTT; cdr3_aa: CASSQAGTGRLNQPQHF
v_call: TRBV29-1; j_call: TRBJ2-3; clone_size: .; d_call: .; cdr3_nt: TGCAGCGTGGGAGAAGAAGATACGCAGTATTTT; cdr3_aa: CSVGEEDTQYF
v_call: TRBV5-4; j_call: TRBJ1-2; clone_size: .; d_call: .; cdr3_nt: TGTGCCAGCAGCTTGGAACAGTTCTATGGCTACACCTTC; cdr3_aa: CASSLEQFYGYTF
v_call: TRBV15; j_call: TRBJ1-5; clone_size: .; d_call: .; cdr3_nt: TGTGCCACCAGCAGAGACCAGATCAATCAGCCCCAGCATTTT; cdr3_aa: CATSRDQINQPQHF
v_call: TRBV6-5; j_call: TRBJ1-1; clone_size: .; d_call: .; cdr3_nt: TGTGCCAGCAGTTACTCGGAGACAGGCATGAACACTGAAGCTTTCTTT; cdr3_aa: CASSYSETGMNTEAFF
v_call: TRBV2; j_call: TRBJ1-3; clone_size: .; d_call: .; cdr3_nt: TGTGCCAGCAGTTGGACTGTTGAAGGTGGAAACACCATATATTTT; cdr3_aa: CASSWTVEGGNTIYF
v_call: TRBV7-8; j_call: TRBJ2-1; clone_size: .; d_call: .; cdr3_nt: TGTGCCAGCAGCCCTGGATTAGCGGTCCCCAACAATGAGCAGTTCTTC; cdr3_aa: CASSPGLAVPNNEQFF
v_call: TRBV7-6; j_call: TRBJ2-2; clone_size: few; d_call: .; cdr3_nt: TGTGCCAGCAGCTTGGGCAACGAGAACACCGGGGAGCTGTTTTTT; cdr3_aa: CASSLGNENTGELFF
v_call: TRBV7-9; j_call: TRBJ2-7; clone_size: .; d_call: TRBD2; cdr3_nt: TGTGCCAGCAGCTTAGCAGCGGGAAACGAGCAGTACTTC; cdr3_aa: CASSLAAGNEQYF
v_call: TRBV5-1; j_call: TRBJ1-4; clone_size: .; d_call: TRBD1; cdr3_nt: TGCGCCAGCAGCCCGAACAGGGGGACTAATGAAAAACTGTTTTTT; cdr3_aa: CASSPNRGTNEKLFF